What follows are 30 T cell receptor beta chains derived from one specimen sequenced in a study of blood T cell repertoires in COVID-19. TCRdb's copy holds only in-frame clones and misses some; the assay was immunoSEQ multiplex PCR. The profile shows 110,000 to 150,000 clones, 75% to 90% of them singletons. The sequencing sample was made of peripheral blood. These TCRs come from a man in his 70s who had recovered from COVID-19.

The chain couples TRBV7-2 to TRBJ2-7; tentative D call: TRBD2 (6 bases). Germline CDR1 and CDR2: SGHTA and FQGNSA. The CDR3 covers 13 residues. Deletions cut 1 base from V and 3 bases from J, with 7 bases between. CDR3 in DNA: TGTGCCAGCAGCTTAGGACTAGACTACGAGCAGTACTTC. This gives the protein CASSLGLDYEQYF.

This sequence joins TRBV7-3 and TRBJ2-3; weak D call: TRBD2 (6 bases). The germline V and J ends were trimmed by 0 bases and 6 bases, with 13 bases remaining between them. The germline gives CDR1 SGHTA, CDR2 FQGTGA. The CDR3 loop spans 15 amino acids. Here the CDR3 DNA reads TGTGCCAGCAGCTTAACGGGGGGTTACAGTGATACGCAGTATTTT. Its translation: CASSLTGGYSDTQYF.

V gene TRBV6-5 combines with J gene TRBJ2-7, with a weak D call TRBD2 (6 bases). CDR3 length: 15 amino acids. V lost 7 bases and J 3 bases, leaving 19 bases between the germline ends. The V gene's germline CDR1 is MNHEY and CDR2 SVGAGI. As DNA, the CDR3 is TGTGCCAGCAAAATGGGATTCGGGACTTTCTACGAGCAGTACTTC. This encodes CASKMGFGTFYEQYF.

The genes are TRBV19 and TRBJ1-4; D call uncertain. CDR1 is LNHDA, CDR2 SQIVND, per germline (reference sequence). The CDR3 has 13 residues. Trimming removed 4 bases from V and 11 bases from J, with 14 bases in between. The CDR3, as DNA: TGTGCCAGTAGTACCGGGTCCAATAGGAAACTGTTTTTT. Translation gives CASSTGSNRKLFF.

The genes are TRBV4-3 and TRBJ2-2; 7 bases line up with TRBD2. The CDR3 covers 13 residues. Germline CDR1 is LGHNA and CDR2 is YSLEER. J was trimmed by 7 bases and V by 3 bases; bases with no gene match: 2. CDR3 residues: CASSHGGIGELFF. CDR3 DNA sequence: TGCGCCAGCAGCCACGGGGGGATCGGGGAGCTGTTTTTT.

This clone was seen more than once but under ten times. The J gene is TRBJ1-6, the V gene TRBV6-5; 10 bases align to TRBD1. The junction had 3 bases not matched to a gene; V was cut back by 0 bases and J by 10 bases. CDR1 MNHEY and CDR2 SVGAGI come from the germline V gene. The CDR3 runs 15 residues. DNA of the CDR3: TGTGCCAGCAGTTACTCTTGGACAGGGGGATCACCCCTCCACTTT. Residues: CASSYSWTGGSPLHF.

The chain uses TRBV6-2 or TRBV6-3 and TRBJ1-2; 7 nucleotides line up with TRBD1. This CDR3 is built from 11 residues. V lost 2 bases to trimming and J lost 13 bases; unmatched junction nucleotides: 4. Germline V gives CDR1 MNHEY, CDR2 SVGEGT. CDR3 nucleotides: TGTGCCAGCAGTTACCTCACAGGGGCCACCTTC. Translating gives CASSYLTGATF.

V is TRBV7-3 and J is TRBJ2-3; D might be TRBD1 (5 bases). The CDR3 loop spans 14 amino acids. With 2 bases removed from V and 4 bases from J, the gap between germline ends came to 10 bases. Germline V gene sequence: CDR1 SGHTA, CDR2 FQGTGA. CDR3 sequence (DNA): TGTGCCAGCAGCTTATTTTGGGGCGCAGATACGCAGTATTTT. This translates into CASSLFWGADTQYF.

V gene TRBV5-1 combines with J gene TRBJ2-1; D is unclear. Trimming left V 2 bases short and J 0 bases short, with 6 bases between. From germline, CDR1 is SGHRS and CDR2 YFSETQ. The CDR3 has 14 residues. CDR3 DNA sequence: TGCGCCAGCAGCTTCTGGAGCTCCTACAATGAGCAGTTCTTC. This codes for CASSFWSSYNEQFF.

The chain links TRBV5-4 to TRBJ2-6; 9 bases are shared with TRBD1. The CDR3 is made up of 18 amino acids. V lost 3 bases, J lost 2 bases, and 9 bases stayed unmatched. Germline loops: CDR1 SGHNT, CDR2 YYREEE (reference sequence). The CDR3 nucleotides read TGTGCCAGCAGCTCACCGGGACAGGGTGTACCTGGGGCCAACGTCCTGACTTTC. It codes for CASSSPGQGVPGANVLTF.

The chain employs TRBV24-1 and TRBJ2-3; TRBD2 matches 9 bases. V dropped 4 bases and J dropped 0; count of bases not matched to a gene: 4. The CDR3 totals 16 residues. The germline V gene has CDR1 KGHDR and CDR2 SFDVKD. This CDR3 reads CATSDPSGKSTDTQYF. The CDR3 DNA sequence: TGTGCCACCAGTGACCCTAGCGGGAAGAGCACAGATACGCAGTATTTT.

This clone was detected only once. The chain combines TRBV10-3 with TRBJ2-1; possibly TRBD2 for D (5 bases). Germline assignment: CDR1 ENHRY and CDR2 SYGVKD. Trimming removed 0 bases from V and 0 bases from J, with 15 bases in between. The CDR3 contains 18 residues. CDR3 residues: CAISESRVGASSYNEQFF. In DNA form, the CDR3 reads TGTGCCATCAGTGAGTCGAGGGTGGGAGCGAGCTCCTACAATGAGCAGTTCTTC.

The chain is built from TRBV18 and TRBJ2-7, with 10 bases matching TRBD2. The CDR3 runs to 17 residues. V was pared by 2 bases and J by 4 bases, with 11 bases of the junction left unmatched. CDR1 and CDR2 from the germline V gene are KGHSH and LQKENI. CDR3 in amino acids: CASSPTPGTSDIYEQYF. The CDR3 bases are TGTGCCAGCTCACCAACTCCCGGGACTAGCGACATTTACGAGCAGTACTTC.

This clone showed up just a few times. The chain joins TRBV7-2 to TRBJ1-2, with D unclear. This CDR3 region has 14 residues. V lost 6 bases and J 4 bases, leaving 15 bases between the germline ends. Germline lookup yields CDR1 SGHTA and CDR2 FQGNSA. Here the CDR3 DNA reads TGTGCCAGCAGTTCCTCGAACTCGTTCTATGGCTACACCTTC. As protein: CASSSSNSFYGYTF.

The chain is built from TRBV18 and TRBJ2-7; D gene uncertain. The V gene's germline CDR1 is KGHSH and CDR2 LQKENI. Between the trimmed V and J ends, which lost 1 base and 3 bases, there was a span of 7 bases. The CDR3 covers 13 residues. This CDR3 is CASSPLRSYEQYF. Here the CDR3 DNA reads TGTGCCAGCTCACCACTGCGGAGCTACGAGCAGTACTTC.

CDR3 bases: TGTGCCAGCTCACCATGGGCAGGGGAAGAGCAGTACTTC. Residues: CASSPWAGEEQYF. The chain employs TRBV18 and TRBJ2-7; the D gene is possibly TRBD1 (6 bases). The CDR3 runs 13 residues. With 2 bases removed from V and 7 bases from J, the gap between germline ends came to 12 bases. Germline V gene data show CDR1 as KGHSH and CDR2 as LQKENI. The entire variable domain, with the rest obtained from reference TRBV18 and TRBJ2-7, is as follows: NAGVMQNPRHLVRRRGQEARLRCSPMKGHSHVYWYRQLPEEGLKFMVYLQKENIIDESGMPKERFSAEFPKEGPSILRIQQVVRGDSAAYFCASSPWAGEEQYFGPGTRLTVT.

The V call is TRBV11-3, the J call TRBJ2-3; TRBD2 aligns across 14 bases. Germline CDR1 and CDR2: SGHNT and YENEEA. This CDR3 region has 18 residues. V lost 5 bases, J lost 2 bases, and 9 bases stayed unmatched. This chain's CDR3 is CASSPGTSGSIPTDTQYF. The DNA of the CDR3 is TGTGCCAGCAGCCCCGGGACTAGCGGGAGTATCCCCACAGATACGCAGTATTTT.

As to this clone: The same CDR3 is also encoded by other DNA sequences in this sample. The chain employs TRBV10-3 and TRBJ2-5; 8 bases map to TRBD1. Unmatched junction bases numbered 0, after V lost 4 bases and J lost 5 bases. The CDR3 runs 12 residues. The germline gives CDR1 ENHRY, CDR2 SYGVKD. The CDR3 DNA is TGTGCCATCAGTGGACAGGGGGAGACCCAGTACTTC. It specifies CAISGQGETQYF.

This rearrangement joins TRBV5-1 to TRBJ2-3; the D is unclear. V lost 0 bases, J lost 0 bases, and 14 bases lay in between. From germline, CDR1 is SGHRS and CDR2 YFSETQ. This CDR3 region has 17 residues. The CDR3, as DNA: TGCGCCAGCAGCTTGGATGGCACCATACCTAGCACAGATACGCAGTATTTT. This translates into CASSLDGTIPSTDTQYF.

The rearrangement joins TRBV19 to TRBJ2-7; the D gene is possibly TRBD1 (6 bases). The germline gives CDR1 LNHDA, CDR2 SQIVND (reference sequence). V shed 0 bases and J shed 0 bases, with 9 bases lying between them. The CDR3 runs 15 residues. The CDR3 DNA is TGTGCCAGTAGTATAGAAGGGACAAGCTCCTACGAGCAGTACTTC. This sequence encodes CASSIEGTSSYEQYF.

The gene calls are TRBV13 and TRBJ1-6; 9 bases align to TRBD1. Trimming at V came to 5 bases and at J to 7 bases, leaving 3 bases not matched to a gene. The CDR3 length is 14 residues. Germline CDR1 is PRHDT and CDR2 is FYEKMQ (reference sequence). Here the CDR3 DNA reads TGTGCCAGCAGCGAAGACAGGGGGAATTCACCCCTCCACTTT. Protein product: CASSEDRGNSPLHF.

This clone was recorded a few times. The J gene is TRBJ1-1, the V gene TRBV12-3 or TRBV12-4; D is ambiguous. The CDR3 loop spans 13 amino acids. Deletions cut 1 base from V and 10 bases from J, with 13 bases between. This chain's CDR3 is CASSLEGYGGAFF. The CDR3 coding sequence is TGTGCCAGCAGTTTAGAAGGCTACGGCGGAGCTTTCTTT.

The chain carries TRBV4-1 and TRBJ2-1; 9 bases map to TRBD1. CDR1 is MGHRA and CDR2 is YSYEKL in the germline V gene. The V gene end was trimmed by 5 bases and the J gene end by 8 bases; junction bases not matched to a gene: 7. The CDR3 contains 14 residues. The CDR3 reads CASSEGQGEDEQFF. The DNA for the CDR3 is TGCGCCAGCAGCGAGGGACAGGGTGAGGATGAGCAGTTCTTC.

DNA of the CDR3: TGTGCCAGCAGCCCCAGACAGGGGGAGGGCGTGGAGACCCAGTACTTC. As protein: CASSPRQGEGVETQYF. V and J are TRBV9 and TRBJ2-5; 9 bases align to TRBD1. This CDR3 has 16 residues. V was clipped by 4 bases and J by 5 bases; unmatched bases: 12. Germline V gene lookup returns CDR1 SGDLS and CDR2 YYNGEE.

The chain joins TRBV9 to TRBJ1-4; 8 nucleotides align to TRBD1. Trimming took 3 bases from V and 7 from J; bases not matched to a gene: 8. This CDR3 is built from 15 residues. Germline CDR1 and CDR2: SGDLS and YYNGEE. The CDR3 loop reads CASSAQGAEGEKLFF. The CDR3 nucleotides read TGTGCCAGCAGCGCCCAGGGGGCCGAGGGTGAAAAACTGTTTTTT.

V gene TRBV20-1 combines with J gene TRBJ1-1; TRBD1 matches 7 bases. The CDR3 is 10 residues long. Germline loops: CDR1 DFQATT, CDR2 SNEGSKA (reference sequence). Losses at the gene ends were 6 bases for V and 8 bases for J; bases not matched to a gene: 3. Here the CDR3 DNA reads TGCAGTGCATGGGGACAGGAAGCTTTCTTT. Amino acid sequence: CSAWGQEAFF.

V gene TRBV5-1 combines with J gene TRBJ2-5; D gene unclear. CDR1 SGHRS and CDR2 YFSETQ come from the germline V gene. V gave up 1 base and J gave up 1 base, with 11 bases separating them. There are 15 residues in the CDR3. DNA of the CDR3: TGCGCCAGCAGCTTGCACAGCACACTCCAAGAGACCCAGTACTTC. Translation gives CASSLHSTLQETQYF.

This clone has more than one count but fewer than ten. The chain has TRBV12-5 and TRBJ2-5; 10 bases align to TRBD2. CDR3 length: 15 amino acids. CDR1 is LGHNT, CDR2 FRNRAP, per germline. The V gene end was trimmed by 7 bases and the J gene end by 4 bases; junction bases not matched to a gene: 9. CDR3: CASAPSGRAGETQYF. CDR3 coding DNA: TGTGCTAGTGCCCCAAGCGGGAGGGCCGGAGAGACCCAGTACTTC.

The chain carries TRBV2 and TRBJ2-3; D may be TRBD2 (5 bases). Germline CDR1 reads SNHLY; CDR2 reads FYNNEI. V lost 8 bases and J 2 bases, leaving 14 bases between the germline ends. CDR3 size: 14 residues. The CDR3: CASGGYGNTDTQYF. The CDR3 coding sequence is TGTGCCAGCGGAGGATATGGGAACACAGATACGCAGTATTTT.

This clone was picked up a small number of times. The V call is TRBV27, the J call TRBJ1-1, with 9 bases that match TRBD1. V was clipped by 6 bases and J by 5 bases; unmatched bases: 7. Germline CDR1 MNHEY, CDR2 SMNVEV (reference sequence). This CDR3 spans 14 amino acids. CDR3 in amino acids: CASRRTGVGTEAFF. For the CDR3, the DNA is TGTGCCAGCAGACGGACAGGGGTGGGGACTGAAGCTTTCTTT.